This T cell receptor (beta chain) emerged from a study of regulatory T cells in long-lasting Graves disease (dated by TCRdb to the early 2020s). Concerning the study at large: To count as having persistent Graves' disease, a patient had to have received antithyroid drug treatment for over 5 years with TSH receptor autoantibodies remaining persistently positive. This study used TCR sequencing and RNA sequencing of peripheral blood to compare persistent Graves' disease patients against newly diagnosed Graves' disease patients. The study took place in China and was registered as a clinical trial. TCR sequencing covered roughly 13 persistent and around 20 newly diagnosed Graves' disease patients, some 35 samples in total. Persistent Graves' disease patients in the clinical cohort had taken antithyroid drugs for about 9.7 years on average. Broad study findings and their caveats: The authors acknowledged the small sample size as a limitation that may reduce accuracy. Sequencing and analysis were limited to the TCR beta chain. Persistent patients shared more public clonotypes among themselves (under 3,000) than newly diagnosed patients did (more than 950). The study examined only peripheral blood because the primary lesion, thyroid tissue, could not be accessed. Lower TCR Shannon entropy and fewer highly expanded clones were observed in persistent Graves' disease patients than in newly diagnosed patients, which suggested clonal expansion. Preferential use of TRBV28, TRBJ1-2 and TRBJ2-5 was observed in persistent disease, whereas TRBV20-1 and TRBJ2-1 were favored in newly diagnosed disease.

V drops 0 bases and J drops 0 bases, leaving 9 bases in between. Counted from cysteine to phenylalanine, this CDR3 has 15 amino acids. Of the read, only the CDR3 DNA is kept; its 45 bases are in frame from base 1. CDR1 and CDR2 were assigned from the germline V gene as SGDLS and YYNGEE. Libraries were built with multiplex PCR. These reads were obtained on an Illumina HiSeq 4000. TCR beta libraries were built with iRepertoire HTBI primers and Arm-PCR amplification of CDR3 regions. Before sequencing, the PCR products went through gel purification. Turning to the authors' computational methods: A total of fewer than 70 TRBV and 14 TRBJ segments were identified across samples and were used for gene usage analysis of CDR3 amino acid clonotypes. COPE and FqMerger were used to merge filtered high-quality paired reads into contigs. Contigs were aligned with BLAST to IMGT TRBV, TRBD and TRBJ reference genes, and CDR3 was defined per IMGT. Clonotypes above 0.1% frequency were classified as highly expanded clones. Repertoire diversity was measured by Shannon entropy, and V-J evenness by the Gini coefficient. A clonotype was considered public if more than one individual shared it. TCRdb redid the processing of the public reads, applying fastp at Q25 and MiXCR, and retained in-frame beta chains. Each entry merges the rows of one CDR3 protein and shows their most common DNA and genes. TCRdb assigned the V and J calls; the authors' analysis was not used. In all, the sample holds roughly 700,000 distinct CDR3 sequences, and around 30% of those were seen once. The ten largest account for roughly 46% of the sample.

This clonotype was counted a few times. It lacks a known antigen. No much larger clone exists at a distance of one base, and base qualities are not known. The sample's time point label is to be understood as: persistent/refractory GD, antithyroid drugs over 5 years with positive TRAb. For both TCR sequencing and RNA sequencing, RNA was extracted from PBMCs in TRIzol. The diagnosis of Graves' disease followed American Thyroid Association guidelines. Patients were recruited from an endocrinology department in Xi'an, China. Each patient gave 8.5 to 9.5 milliliters of peripheral blood, collected in an EDTA anticoagulant tube. PBMCs were isolated by Ficoll Paque Plus density gradient separation without further T cell sorting. An Agilent 2100 Bioanalyzer and agarose gel were used to assess RNA quality, and a NanoDrop 2000 was used to measure RNA concentration.

The V and J genes are TRBV9 and TRBJ1-2; too little of a D gene remains to name it. The specimen was peripheral blood mononuclear cells (PBMCs), collected when the disease was refractory, from a patient treated with antithyroid drugs. The sequence was collected from a female donor with Graves disease. This receptor has the CDR3 CASSVGPGANYGYTF. Read as DNA, the sequence is TGTGCCAGCAGCGTAGGTCCCGGAGCTAACTATGGCTACACCTTC.